This is a list of T cell receptor beta chains from one sample in a study of blood T cell repertoires in COVID-19. Only in-frame clones appear in the TCRdb table, and some are missing; sequencing was by immunoSEQ multiplex PCR. The sample holds more than 150,000 clones, around 85% seen once. Sequenced: peripheral blood. The receptors come from a man aged 55 to 69 with acute or convalescent COVID-19. The conserved cysteine and the conserved F or W are not part of the CDR3 here.

j_call,cdr3_length,v_call,cdr3_aa
TRBJ1-5,14,TRBV10-3,AISESVTVSNQPQH
TRBJ2-2,9,TRBV20-1,SAVRAGELF
TRBJ1-5,13,TRBV30,AWSQGRNSNQPQH
TRBJ1-1,12,TRBV27,ASSTRTGNTEAF
TRBJ2-2,16,TRBV24-1,ATSKGTGVFFDTGELF
TRBJ2-3,13,TRBV5-1,ASSLNGQGADTQY
TRBJ1-5,11,TRBV3-1/TRBV3-2,ASSQVADQPQH
TRBJ2-7,14,TRBV28,ASSAPGLAGAYEQY
TRBJ2-4,17,TRBV4-1,ASSPGLAVTKIAKNIQY
TRBJ1-2,10,TRBV18,ASSPDARGYT
TRBJ1-4,16,TRBV18,ASSPQRDGQGPREKLF
TRBJ2-7,14,TRBV19,ASSHRRTSDSYEQY
TRBJ1-1,9,TRBV6-5,ASRDTPKAF
TRBJ2-2,14,TRBV4-2,ASSQEVYGGTGELF
TRBJ2-5,14,TRBV19,ASSIRPTGVGETQY
TRBJ2-1,14,TRBV13,ASSTRTSASYNEQF
TRBJ2-6,17,TRBV2,ASRKGGGQGGSGANVLT
TRBJ1-5,11,TRBV3-1/TRBV3-2,ASSQGGYQPQH
TRBJ2-1,13,TRBV3-1/TRBV3-2,ASSPEALSYNEQF
TRBJ2-1,13,TRBV5-1,ASSLVPSGVNEQF
TRBJ2-7,14,TRBV4-2,ASSQDIASGSREQY
TRBJ2-7,13,TRBV19,ASSKLARGGDEQY
TRBJ1-5,11,TRBV29-1,SVIPSSNQPQH
TRBJ2-1,16,TRBV30,AWSVRTSGRKTYNEQF
TRBJ1-2,12,TRBV28,ASSLRQTSYGYT
TRBJ2-1,17,TRBV4-1,ASSPRPGTSGSSYNEQF
TRBJ2-2,14,TRBV13,ASSFRGRKGAGELF